The sequence of this T cell receptor (beta chain) was determined in a study of graft-versus-host responses after intestinal transplantation. As regards this clone: Its matching antigen is unknown.

Generated by immunoSEQ multiplex PCR, the TCRdb table keeps only in-frame clones and is missing some. Here the sample spans around 100,000 clones, approximately 93% being singletons. The CDR3 has 16 amino acids. From germline, CDR1 is SEHNR and CDR2 FQNEAQ (reference sequence). Losses at the gene ends were 4 bases for V and 9 bases for J; bases not matched to a gene: 7. This receptor was obtained from a human donor who received an intestinal transplant. The V call is TRBV7-9, the J call TRBJ2-3, with TRBD2 matching over 16 bases. The specimen comprised unstimulated CD8+ T cells sorted from spleen or lymph node cells, sampled before intestinal transplant. This CDR3 is CASSSGTSGGAGTQYF. The CDR3 nucleotides are TGTGCCAGCAGCTCAGGGACTAGCGGGGGGGCCGGGACGCAGTATTTT.